This T cell receptor (beta chain) is from a study of blood T cells in healthy people across ages. Sample-barcoded 5' priming and a J-beta primer mix drove a second PCR of about 7 to 11 cycles. TCRdb independently ran MiXCR on the 5' RACE reads; one entry per CDR3 protein. The table shows fewer than 1,200,000 distinct CDR3 sequences, with around 27% occurring only once. Germline assignment: CDR1 KGHDR and CDR2 SFDVKD. The CDR3 consists of 14 residues. V shed 10 bases and J 3 bases; nucleotides not matched to a gene: 8. In addition, the sample was reused for a study of T cells of mothers and their children.

Sequenced input: blood. The TCR sequence derives from a girl aged 2-10 years in good health. The chain carries TRBV24-1 and TRBJ2-3, with 8 positions matching TRBD2. The CDR3 region has the DNA TGTGCCACACAGGAGCGGGGGACAACAGATACGCAGTATTTT. It codes for CATQERGTTDTQYF.